The clone carrying this T cell receptor (beta chain) was found a few times. CDR1 MNHEY and CDR2 SMNVEV come from the germline V gene (reference sequence). The CDR3 has 11 residues. V dropped 10 bases and J dropped 6 bases, with 10 bases sitting between them. TCRdb re-called the RT-PCR reads with MiXCR, one entry per CDR3 protein. In the table there are almost 700,000 distinct CDR3 sequences, 11% to 15% of which are singletons. The TCR comes from a female donor in good health, serving as a healthy control. The sequenced sample consisted of memory CD4+ T cells from blood. J is TRBJ1-5 and V is TRBV27; unclear D gene. The DNA for the CDR3 is TGTGCCACGAGCCAATGTCAGCCCCAGCATTTT. Protein sequence: CATSQCQPQHF.